The 30 T cell receptor beta chains given below trace back to one sample, sequenced in a study of CD8 T cells in Susac syndrome (dated by TCRdb to the late 2010s). Library construction relied on the immunoSEQ multiplex PCR assay. RNA was extracted using the RNeasy kit, and about 0.45 to 1 microgram was reverse transcribed with random hexamers. The public reads were reprocessed in TCRdb via fastp at Q25 and MiXCR, keeping in-frame beta chains. Identical CDR3 protein sequences are pooled into one entry, listed with their most common genes and DNA. This sample comprises 100,000 to 150,000 distinct CDR3 sequences, about 95% of them detected only once. The top ten clonotypes cover more than 0.095% of the sample. Input material: CD4+ T cells from PBMCs. These receptors were taken from a human donor in good health.

The chain joins TRBV3-1 to TRBJ2-1, with TRBD1 matching 9 bases. Germline CDR1 is LGHDT and CDR2 is YNNKEL (reference sequence). The CDR3 loop spans 16 amino acids. J lost 8 bases, V lost 1 base, and 9 bases had no gene match. CDR3 DNA: TGTGCCAGCAGCCAAGGACCGGGACAGGGTTTCCATGAGCAGTTCTTC. It yields the protein CASSQGPGQGFHEQFF.

The rearrangement joins TRBV3-1 to TRBJ2-7, with TRBD2 identical over 8 bases. J was trimmed by 0 bases and V by 1 base; bases with no gene match: 8. From germline, CDR1 is LGHDT and CDR2 YNNKEL (reference sequence). This CDR3 is 17 amino acids long. CDR3 bases: TGTGCCAGCAGCCAAGGGACTAGCCGCTATAGCTCCTACGAGCAGTACTTC. Protein product: CASSQGTSRYSSYEQYF.

This chain uses TRBV4-1 with TRBJ2-7; D unclear. V was cut by 1 base and J by 3 bases, with 13 bases left in between. Germline CDR1 and CDR2: MGHRA and YSYEKL. The CDR3 runs 15 residues. In nucleotides, the CDR3 is TGCGCCAGCAGCCAAGTTGATCAGGCTTTCTACGAGCAGTACTTC. Protein product: CASSQVDQAFYEQYF.

The J gene is TRBJ1-1, the V gene TRBV30; D is uncertain. Germline V gives CDR1 GTSNPN, CDR2 SVGIG (reference sequence). V was clipped by 3 bases and J by 7 bases, with 9 bases between them. The CDR3 is 11 amino acids. CDR3 DNA sequence: TGTGCCTGGAGAGGTTACCGTGAAGCTTTCTTT. This codes for CAWRGYREAFF.

The J gene is TRBJ2-2, the V gene TRBV5-1, with 7 bases fitting TRBD1. The CDR3 extends over 15 amino acids. Germline assignment: CDR1 SGHRS and CDR2 YFSETQ. V trimming: 4 bases; J trimming: 1 base; junction bases outside the gene matches: 4. In nucleotides, the CDR3 is TGCGCCAGCAGCCAACGGACAGGGAACACCGGGGAGCTGTTTTTT. This encodes CASSQRTGNTGELFF.

This clonotype showed up just once. The junction shows a germline mismatch at one end, possibly a read error. The rearrangement links TRBV7-2 to TRBJ2-1; 7 bases are shared with TRBD2. There are 8 residues in the CDR3. Germline V CDR1 and CDR2: SGHTA, FQGNSA. The CDR3 DNA reads TGTGCCAGCAGCCGGGGGGTCTTC. It yields the protein CASSRGVF.

The gene calls are TRBV15 and TRBJ2-5; 9 bases line up with TRBD2. The junction had 13 bases not matched to a gene; V was cut back by 0 bases and J by 5 bases. The CDR3 totals 18 residues. The germline V gene encodes CDR1 LNHNV and CDR2 YYDKDF (reference sequence). CDR3 sequence: CATSREAPLSGRGETQYF. CDR3 bases: TGTGCCACCAGCAGAGAAGCCCCGCTTAGCGGGAGAGGGGAGACCCAGTACTTC.

This sequence joins TRBV7-9 and TRBJ2-5; no firm D call. The germline CDR1 and CDR2 sequences are SEHNR and FQNEAQ (reference sequence). The CDR3 extends over 17 amino acids. Deletions cut 2 bases from V and 2 bases from J, with 18 bases between. CDR3 residues: CASSLTQTLMIQETQYF. CDR3 nucleotides: TGTGCCAGCAGCTTAACACAGACCCTTATGATACAAGAGACCCAGTACTTC.

The rearrangement joins TRBV19 to TRBJ2-1, with 7 nucleotides matching TRBD1. In germline, CDR1 is LNHDA, CDR2 SQIVND (reference sequence). Trimming removed 6 bases from V and 6 bases from J; junction bases left unmatched: 11. CDR3 length: 15 residues. CDR3 sequence: CASSPDRTGSNEQFF. In DNA, the CDR3 is TGTGCCAGTAGCCCAGACCGGACAGGCAGCAATGAGCAGTTCTTC.

The chain combines TRBV3-1 with TRBJ1-5; the D is unclear. Germline CDR1 LGHDT, CDR2 YNNKEL (reference sequence). V was cut by 0 bases and J by 9 bases, with 9 bases left in between. The CDR3 covers 13 residues. CDR3 in amino acids: CASSQELRSPQHF. CDR3 sequence (DNA): TGTGCCAGCAGCCAAGAACTGAGGTCGCCCCAGCATTTT.

This chain joins TRBV12-3 or TRBV12-4 and TRBJ2-3; no clear D gene. The ends were cut back, 7 bases at V and 4 bases at J, with 9 bases in the middle. The CDR3 has 12 residues. Here the CDR3 DNA reads TGTGCCAGCAATAACGTGGCAGATACGCAGTATTTT. It yields the protein CASNNVADTQYF.

This chain links TRBV20-1 with TRBJ2-7, with D possibly being TRBD2 (6 bases). V shed 3 bases and J shed 2 bases, with 8 bases lying between them. Germline assignment: CDR1 DFQATT and CDR2 SNEGSKA (reference sequence). The CDR3 loop spans 12 amino acids. Written as DNA, the CDR3 is TGCAGTGCTAGTGCGGGGCCCTACGAGCAGTACTTC. Amino acids: CSASAGPYEQYF.

The chain has TRBV2 and TRBJ2-7; D is ambiguous. Germline CDR1 SNHLY, CDR2 FYNNEI. V dropped 1 base and J dropped 6 bases, with 13 bases sitting between them. The CDR3 consists of 14 residues. In DNA, the CDR3 is TGTGCCAGCAGTGAAGGGGGTGGGTGGATCGAGCAGTACTTC. Amino acids: CASSEGGGWIEQYF.

The V and J genes are TRBV27 and TRBJ2-1; D unclear. The CDR3 sequence is 14 residues long. Germline V gene sequence: CDR1 MNHEY, CDR2 SMNVEV (reference sequence). V was cut by 8 bases and J by 6 bases, with 17 bases left in between. The CDR3 DNA follows: TGTGCCAGCCATTCTAATCTCTTCGCCAATGAGCAGTTCTTC. The encoded protein is CASHSNLFANEQFF.

This clonotype was observed once. The CDR3 sequence is CASTSVSLAGGYNEQFF. CDR3 nucleotide sequence: TGTGCCAGCACCTCTGTCTCCCTGGCGGGAGGGTACAATGAGCAGTTCTTC. The chain is built from TRBV7-9 and TRBJ2-1, with 9 bases matching TRBD2. V shed 7 bases, J shed 4 bases, and the junction held 14 bases outside the gene matches. The CDR3 length is 17 residues. The germline gives CDR1 SEHNR, CDR2 FQNEAQ (reference sequence). Filled out from reference TRBV7-9 and TRBJ2-1, the complete variable domain reads DTGVSQNPRHKITKRGQNVTFRCDPISEHNRLYWYRQTLGQGPEFLTYFQNEAQLEKSRLLSDRFSAERPKGSFSTLEIQRTEQGDSAMYLCASTSVSLAGGYNEQFFGPGTRLTVL.

This clonotype came up a few times. This chain links TRBV29-1 with TRBJ2-3; D is uncertain. CDR3 length: 14 amino acids. Germline V gene sequence: CDR1 SQVTM, CDR2 ANQGSEA. V lost 3 bases and J 2 bases, leaving 12 bases between the germline ends. This CDR3 is CSVDQYYPTDTQYF. The CDR3 DNA reads TGCAGCGTTGATCAGTATTACCCCACAGATACGCAGTATTTT.

V is TRBV6-6 and J is TRBJ1-1, with TRBD1 as a possible D gene (5 bases). The CDR3 contains 15 residues. Trimming pared 5 bases from V and 0 bases from J, leaving 13 bases between. Germline CDR1 is MNHNY and CDR2 is SVGAGI (reference sequence). For the CDR3, the DNA is TGTGCCAGCAGTGACCCCGGGACGGTGAACACTGAAGCTTTCTTT. Amino acids: CASSDPGTVNTEAFF.

The rearrangement uses TRBV12-3 or TRBV12-4 and TRBJ1-5, with D possibly matching TRBD1 (5 bases). With 2 bases removed from V and 7 bases from J, the gap between germline ends came to 9 bases. The CDR3 extends over 13 amino acids. CDR3 residues: CASSLKGNQPQHF. The CDR3 coding sequence is TGTGCCAGCAGTTTAAAGGGGAACCAGCCCCAGCATTTT.

The chain combines TRBV7-9 with TRBJ2-7, with 9 bases aligning to TRBD2. This CDR3 spans 15 amino acids. Germline V CDR1 and CDR2: SEHNR, FQNEAQ (reference sequence). V dropped 1 base and J dropped 4; count of bases not matched to a gene: 5. The CDR3 DNA reads TGTGCCAGCAGCTTAGGGGTAGCGGGAGTGTACGAGCAGTACTTC. This translates into CASSLGVAGVYEQYF. Looking up the rest from reference TRBV7-9 and TRBJ2-7 gives the full variable domain: DTGVSQNPRHKITKRGQNVTFRCDPISEHNRLYWYRQTLGQGPEFLTYFQNEAQLEKSRLLSDRFSAERPKGSFSTLEIQRTEQGDSAMYLCASSLGVAGVYEQYFGPGTRLTVT.

This chain joins TRBV2 and TRBJ2-7, with TRBD2 identical over 8 bases. From germline, CDR1 is SNHLY and CDR2 FYNNEI. Trimming took 7 bases from V and 3 from J; bases not matched to a gene: 17. The CDR3 spans 17 residues. The CDR3, as DNA: TGTGCCAGCACGATACAGGGTATGATTGCGGGAGGCTACGAGCAGTACTTC. Translation: CASTIQGMIAGGYEQYF.

This clonotype was observed a single time. CDR3 DNA: TGTGCCAGTAGTATCCAAGCGGGGGCCTCCTACGAGCAGTACTTC. Its translation: CASSIQAGASYEQYF. The chain employs TRBV19 and TRBJ2-7, with TRBD2 matching 8 bases. In germline, CDR1 is LNHDA, CDR2 SQIVND (reference sequence). The CDR3 covers 15 residues. Trimming removed 3 bases from V and 0 bases from J; junction bases left unmatched: 4.

This chain connects TRBV28 to TRBJ1-2, with a tentative D call TRBD1 (6 bases). This CDR3 comprises 16 residues. The ends were cut back, 2 bases at V and 3 bases at J, with 16 bases in the middle. Germline CDR1 MDHEN, CDR2 SYDVKM. In DNA form, the CDR3 reads TGTGCCAGCAGTTTAGAATCCTTACAGGGACACTATGGCTACACCTTC. Translation gives CASSLESLQGHYGYTF.

The V gene is TRBV5-1, the J gene TRBJ2-2; D is possibly TRBD2 (6 bases). CDR1 and CDR2 (germline): SGHRS, YFSETQ. Between the trimmed V and J ends, which lost 3 bases and 6 bases, there was a span of 9 bases. The CDR3 sequence is 13 residues long. The CDR3 loop reads CASSSQRAGELFF. DNA for the CDR3: TGCGCCAGCAGCTCTCAGCGGGCCGGGGAGCTGTTTTTT.

V is TRBV28 and J is TRBJ2-3; no clear D gene. V lost 7 bases, J lost 6 bases, and 14 bases lay in between. The CDR3 consists of 13 residues. Germline CDR1 MDHEN, CDR2 SYDVKM. The CDR3 protein is CASTFSGSDTQYF. For the CDR3, the DNA is TGTGCCAGCACCTTTTCCGGGTCCGATACGCAGTATTTT. The whole variable domain, remainder taken from reference TRBV28 and TRBJ2-3, is DVKVTQSSRYLVKRTGEKVFLECVQDMDHENMFWYRQDPGLGLRLIYFSYDVKMKEKGDIPEGYSVSREKKERFSLILESASTNQTSMYLCASTFSGSDTQYFGPGTRLTVL.

This clonotype has a handful of counts. The chain combines TRBV15 with TRBJ1-5, with TRBD1 as a possible D gene (5 bases). Between the trimmed V and J ends, which lost 0 bases and 7 bases, there was a span of 7 bases. Germline values: CDR1 LNHNV, CDR2 YYDKDF (reference sequence). The CDR3 is 13 amino acids. The chain's CDR3 is CATSRDRGQPQHF. For the CDR3, the DNA is TGTGCCACCAGCAGAGATCGGGGCCAGCCCCAGCATTTT.

The J gene is TRBJ2-1, the V gene TRBV9; D is uncertain. Germline-derived CDR1 and CDR2 are SGDLS and YYNGEE. The CDR3 has 12 amino acids. V lost 3 bases and J lost 10, with 11 bases in between. CDR3 nucleotide sequence: TGTGCCAGCAGCGAATCGGGTAGGGAGCAGTTCTTC. Translation gives CASSESGREQFF. Full variable domain (outside the CDR3, taken from reference TRBV9 and TRBJ2-1): DSGVTQTPKHLITATGQRVTLRCSPRSGDLSVYWYQQSLDQGLQFLIQYYNGEERAKGNILERFSAQQFPDLHSELNLSSLELGDSALYFCASSESGREQFFGPGTRLTVL.

The chain couples TRBV5-4 to TRBJ1-2; a weak D match, TRBD1 (5 bases). The germline V gene has CDR1 SGHNT and CDR2 YYREEE (reference sequence). The CDR3 has 16 amino acids. The V and J ends lost 6 bases and 3 bases respectively, with 21 bases between them. Here the CDR3 DNA reads TGTGCCAGCACCCAGAGCTTACGGCAGGGCGACTATGGCTACACCTTC. This translates into CASTQSLRQGDYGYTF.

The V gene is TRBV7-9, the J gene TRBJ2-7, with 7 bases lining up with TRBD2. The CDR3 has 16 residues. V shed 5 bases and J 4 bases; nucleotides not matched to a gene: 14. Germline CDR1 SEHNR, CDR2 FQNEAQ (reference sequence). The CDR3 region is CASSPTGQRGLYEQYF. CDR3 nucleotide sequence: TGTGCCAGCAGCCCCACTGGGCAGCGGGGTTTGTACGAGCAGTACTTC.

The rearrangement uses TRBV7-9 and TRBJ2-1, with 10 bases that match TRBD1. Trimming took 1 base from V and 8 from J; bases not matched to a gene: 5. CDR3 length: 15 residues. Germline CDR1 reads SEHNR; CDR2 reads FQNEAQ (reference sequence). CDR3 region: CASSLGQGARHEQFF. CDR3 in DNA: TGTGCCAGCAGCTTAGGACAGGGGGCACGTCATGAGCAGTTCTTC.

The chain combines TRBV29-1 with TRBJ1-1; the D is unclear. V was pared by 5 bases and J by 1 base, with 5 bases between. CDR1 is SQVTM, CDR2 ANQGSEA, per germline. The CDR3 loop spans 11 amino acids. The CDR3 DNA reads TGCAGCGTTTACGGGAACACTGAAGCTTTCTTT. Protein sequence: CSVYGNTEAFF.